Listed here are 8 T cell receptor beta chains from one sample, sequenced in a study of blood T cells in healthy people across ages. Using a J-beta primer mix together with a sample-barcoded 5' primer, a second PCR was run for roughly 7 to 11 cycles. TCRdb passed the 5' RACE reads through MiXCR, listing each CDR3 protein once. The sample holds 1,100,000 or so distinct CDR3 sequences, 40% to 50% seen once. The sample taken for sequencing was blood. Every receptor here comes from a woman in her sixties in good health.

This chain uses TRBV7-2 with TRBJ1-4; 7 bases are a match to TRBD1. CDR3 size: 16 residues. Germline V CDR1 and CDR2: SGHTA, FQGNSA. J gave up 3 bases and V 6 bases, and 10 bases lay outside the gene matches. CDR3 bases: TGTGCCAGCAGTCAGACAGGGAGAGCGGCTAATGAAAAACTGTTTTTT. Translation gives CASSQTGRAANEKLFF.

In its sample, this clonotype was seen once. This chain joins TRBV20-1 and TRBJ2-4; 9 bases match TRBD2. The J call may be mistaken, given a closer DNA end match to TRBJ2-5. From germline, CDR1 is DFQATT and CDR2 SNEGSKA (reference sequence). CDR3 length equals 16 residues. CDR3: CSAKVVTSGLQETQYF. The CDR3 DNA reads as TGCAGTGCTAAAGTTGTGACTAGCGGACTCCAAGAGACCCAGTACTTC.

The chain recombines TRBV5-1 with TRBJ2-7, with 15 nucleotides matching TRBD2. This CDR3 is built from 17 residues. The germline V gene encodes CDR1 SGHRS and CDR2 YFSETQ. With V trimmed by 4 bases and J by 3 bases, 8 bases remained unmatched. This CDR3 is CASSEGLAGGPSYEQYF. CDR3 sequence (DNA): TGCGCCAGCAGCGAGGGACTAGCGGGAGGACCCAGCTACGAGCAGTACTTC.

This clonotype was observed a handful of times. The J gene is TRBJ2-7, the V gene TRBV6-5; D call uncertain. Germline-derived CDR1 and CDR2 are MNHEY and SVGAGI. V was trimmed by 5 bases and J by 0 bases, leaving 11 bases between them. The CDR3 contains 14 residues. This CDR3 reads CASSPSRFSYEQYF. The CDR3 DNA reads as TGTGCCAGCAGTCCGTCCAGGTTCTCCTACGAGCAGTACTTC.

This clonotype was recorded a few times. The chain couples TRBV27 to TRBJ2-3, with D perhaps TRBD1 (6 bases). V gave up 6 bases and J gave up 2 bases, with 15 bases separating them. The CDR3 length is 15 residues. Germline V gene sequence: CDR1 MNHEY, CDR2 SMNVEV (reference sequence). In DNA, the CDR3 is TGTGCCAGCAGGGACCCGGCAGGGGTCACAGATACGCAGTATTTT. This gives the protein CASRDPAGVTDTQYF.

This rearrangement joins TRBV27 to TRBJ2-1; 7 bases align to TRBD1. The germline V gene encodes CDR1 MNHEY and CDR2 SMNVEV (reference sequence). CDR3 size: 14 residues. With V trimmed by 6 bases and J by 6 bases, 8 bases remained unmatched. As DNA, the CDR3 is TGTGCCAGCAGGACAGGGATATACATCAATGAGCAGTTCTTC. Its translation: CASRTGIYINEQFF.

The chain combines TRBV5-5 with TRBJ2-7; 8 bases map to TRBD1. Trimming took 0 bases from V and 2 from J; bases not matched to a gene: 7. CDR1 is SGHKS, CDR2 YYEKEE, per germline (reference sequence). The CDR3 covers 16 residues. The CDR3 here is CASSLAGTGTAYEQYF. CDR3 nucleotides: TGTGCCAGCAGCTTGGCTGGGACAGGCACAGCCTACGAGCAGTACTTC. Supplemented by reference TRBV5-5 and TRBJ2-7, the full variable domain reads DAGVTQSPTHLIKTRGQQVTLRCSPISGHKSVSWYQQVLGQGPQFIFQYYEKEERGRGNFPDRFSARQFPNYSSELNVNALLLGDSALYLCASSLAGTGTAYEQYFGPGTRLTVT.

This clonotype has more than one count but fewer than ten. The chain combines TRBV6-9 with TRBJ2-7, with D perhaps given as TRBD1 or TRBD2 (5 bases each). Gene TRBJ2-1 matches the end of the DNA better, so the J call may be wrong. This CDR3 comprises 9 residues. From germline, CDR1 is MNHGY and CDR2 SVAAGI. CDR3 nucleotide sequence: TGTGCCTGGGACCGTCAGCAGTTCTTC. Protein sequence: CAWDRQQFF.